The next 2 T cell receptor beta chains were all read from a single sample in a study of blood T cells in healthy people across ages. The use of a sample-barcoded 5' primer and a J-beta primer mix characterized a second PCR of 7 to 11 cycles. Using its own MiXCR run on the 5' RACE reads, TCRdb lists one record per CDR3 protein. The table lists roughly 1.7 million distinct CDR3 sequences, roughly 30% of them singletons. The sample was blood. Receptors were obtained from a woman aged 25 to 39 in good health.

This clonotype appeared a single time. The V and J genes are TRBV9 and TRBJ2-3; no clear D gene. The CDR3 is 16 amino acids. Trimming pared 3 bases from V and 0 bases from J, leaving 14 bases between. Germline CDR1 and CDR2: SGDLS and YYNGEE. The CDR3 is CASSGLGSDSTDTQYF. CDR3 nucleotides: TGTGCCAGCAGCGGGCTCGGTTCAGACAGCACAGATACGCAGTATTTT.

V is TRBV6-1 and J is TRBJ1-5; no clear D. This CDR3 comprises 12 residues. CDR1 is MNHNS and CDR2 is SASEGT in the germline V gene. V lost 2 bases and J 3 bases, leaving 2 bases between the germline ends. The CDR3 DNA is TGTGCCAGCAGTGAAAACAATCAGCCCCAGCATTTT. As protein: CASSENNQPQHF.